This TCR beta chain was sequenced during a study of siplizumab effects on memory and regulatory T cells. Study results and limitations: Treg origin accounted for an average of nearly 70% of mappable alloreactive CD4+ clones with siplizumab and approximately 25% in controls.

V lost 3 bases to trimming and J lost 2 bases, with 7 bases between them. The CDR3 consists of 13 residues. In germline, CDR1 is PRHDT, CDR2 FYEKMQ (reference sequence). Sequenced by immunoSEQ multiplex PCR; TCRdb stores in-frame clones only, minus some. The sample carries approximately 48,000 clones, over 90% recorded once. With regard to this clone: Its target is not known.

The specimen was CD8+ T cells sorted from blood. The source of this sequence is a human donor in good health. V usage is TRBV13 and J usage is TRBJ1-1, with D uncertain. The CDR3 DNA reads TGTGCCAGCAGCTTTTTGATTAACACTGAAGCTTTCTTT. It is translated as CASSFLINTEAFF.